The TCR beta chain under discussion was sequenced for a study of blood T cell repertoires in COVID-19. Turning to the study itself: Sample material is recorded as cDNA or gDNA derived from T cells, B-cell-depleted T cells, or PBMCs.

Per the authors' pipeline: Amplifying reference gene primers gave estimates of nucleated cell counts. The table came from immunoSEQ multiplex PCR; TCRdb's copy has only in-frame clones and leaves some out. V and J calls and clone size are as listed in that table; D and trimming were resolved from the DNA. Of 200,000 to 300,000 clones listed, about four fifths were seen once; the top ten hold 6.5% to 8.5%. Recruited during active infection, patients (from Seattle) were subsequently followed longitudinally. The clonotype comes from a woman over 75 with COVID-19, enrolled during active disease. The sequenced sample consisted of peripheral blood.

CDR3 nucleotides: TGTGCCAGCAGTGTCTATAATACGAACACTGAAGCTTTCTTT. It encodes CASSVYNTNTEAFF. The chain is built from TRBV27 and TRBJ1-1; D remains ambiguous. Trimming cost V 5 bases and J 1 base, with 11 bases left between them. CDR1 and CDR2 from the germline V gene are MNHEY and SMNVEV (reference sequence). This CDR3 has 14 residues.